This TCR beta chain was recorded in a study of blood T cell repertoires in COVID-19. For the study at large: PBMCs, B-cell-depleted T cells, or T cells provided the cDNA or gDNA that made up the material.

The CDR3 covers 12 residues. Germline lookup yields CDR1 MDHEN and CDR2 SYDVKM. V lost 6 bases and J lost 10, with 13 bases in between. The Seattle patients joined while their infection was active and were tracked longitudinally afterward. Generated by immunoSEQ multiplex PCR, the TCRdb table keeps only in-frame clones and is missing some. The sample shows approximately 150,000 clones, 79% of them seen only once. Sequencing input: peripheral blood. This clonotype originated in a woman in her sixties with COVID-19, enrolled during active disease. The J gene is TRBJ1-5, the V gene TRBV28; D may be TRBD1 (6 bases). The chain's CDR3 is CASRSGQLPQHF. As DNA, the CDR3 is TGTGCCAGCAGATCTGGACAGCTTCCCCAGCATTTT.